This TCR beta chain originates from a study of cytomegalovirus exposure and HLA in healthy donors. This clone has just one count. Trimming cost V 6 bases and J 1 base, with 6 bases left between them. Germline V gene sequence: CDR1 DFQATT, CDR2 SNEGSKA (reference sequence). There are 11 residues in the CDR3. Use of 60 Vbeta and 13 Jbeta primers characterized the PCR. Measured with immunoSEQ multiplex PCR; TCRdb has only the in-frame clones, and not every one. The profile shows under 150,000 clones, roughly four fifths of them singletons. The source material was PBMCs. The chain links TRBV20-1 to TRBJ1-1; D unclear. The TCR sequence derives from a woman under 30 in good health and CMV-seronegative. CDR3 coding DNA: TGCAGTGCCCCCGGGAACACTGAAGCTTTCTTT. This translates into CSAPGNTEAFF.